Detailed here is one TCR beta chain. This specimen belongs to a study of cytomegalovirus exposure and HLA in healthy donors. This CDR3 spans 15 amino acids. The germline gives CDR1 LNHDA, CDR2 SQIVND (reference sequence). The V and J ends lost 11 bases and 0 bases respectively, with 19 bases between them. Healthy people donating bone marrow made up the donors. The PCR made use of 60 Vbeta and 13 Jbeta primers. Repertoires were generated with immunoSEQ multiplex PCR, while TCRdb's copy carries only in-frame clones and drops some. The table records around 190,000 clones, roughly four fifths of them present only once.

This clonotype originated in a man aged 18 to 30 in good health and CMV-seronegative. Sequenced sample: PBMCs. The rearrangement uses TRBV19 and TRBJ1-1; D is possibly TRBD1 (6 bases). Here the CDR3 reads CAVPGTPTMNTEAFF. The CDR3 DNA reads as TGTGCCGTCCCAGGGACACCAACCATGAACACTGAAGCTTTCTTT. The full variable domain, completed using reference TRBV19 and TRBJ1-1, is DGGITQSPKYLFRKEGQNVTLSCEQNLNHDAMYWYRQDPGQGLRLIYYSQIVNDFQKGDIAEGYSVSREKKESFPLTVTSAQKNPTAFYLCAVPGTPTMNTEAFFGQGTRLTVV.